The rows below give T cell receptor beta chains drawn from one sample of a study of CD8 T cells in ankylosing spondylitis. TCRdb reprocessed the 5' RACE reads with MiXCR, giving one entry per CDR3 protein. Of under 150,000 distinct CDR3 sequences in the sample, around 9% are singletons; the top ten hold approximately 3.4%. The specimen was blood, either unsorted or a sorted T cell fraction (not recorded which). The receptors derive from a male donor with ankylosing spondylitis or in good health (not recorded which). Both conserved end residues are trimmed from each CDR3. Each record gives: J gene, D gene, V gene, CDR3 protein. A D gene is named only where the DNA matches it firmly.

TRBJ2-1,TRBD2,TRBV30,AWSWTSGDNEQF
TRBJ2-7,TRBD2,TRBV2,ASHGLAGDPQYEQY
TRBJ2-2,.,TRBV12-3/TRBV12-4,ASSKPGLNTGELF
TRBJ2-7,.,TRBV20-1,SAREGGVRDSSYEQY
TRBJ1-6,.,TRBV5-6,ASSFAGVRNSPLH
TRBJ2-5,.,TRBV20-1,SARDGRGEETQY
TRBJ1-5,.,TRBV5-8,ASSPRQVTNQPQH
TRBJ2-3,.,TRBV15,ATSRVFTDTQY
TRBJ2-7,TRBD1,TRBV9,ASSARDSTYEQY
TRBJ2-5,.,TRBV20-1,SASRVTGETQY
TRBJ2-1,TRBD2,TRBV5-1,ASSLFVSGRGNEQF
TRBJ2-6,.,TRBV12-3/TRBV12-4,ASSLGTAGANVLT
TRBJ2-2,TRBD2,TRBV12-3/TRBV12-4,ASSPPSGANTGELF
TRBJ1-2,.,TRBV12-3/TRBV12-4,ASRRDTTNYGYT
TRBJ1-5,.,TRBV6-5,ASSYSGGPQH
TRBJ2-7,.,TRBV6-5,ASQGSGYEQY
TRBJ2-5,TRBD2,TRBV7-2,ASSTQGLAEETQY
TRBJ1-5,TRBD1,TRBV27,ASSGQGPNNQPQH
TRBJ2-7,TRBD1,TRBV29-1,SVRTGPYEQY
TRBJ2-2,.,TRBV6-5,ASSYSPMGHNTGELF
TRBJ2-7,TRBD2,TRBV5-1,ASSLEGGRDNEQY
TRBJ2-1,TRBD2,TRBV27,ASSSYLAGAHDEQF
TRBJ2-5,.,TRBV12-3/TRBV12-4,ASSFMAYNRFQETQY
TRBJ2-1,TRBD2,TRBV7-2,ASSRAGGEQDEQF
TRBJ2-1,.,TRBV9,ASSVLGRDEQF
TRBJ2-1,.,TRBV29-1,SVEQSGYNEQF
TRBJ1-2,TRBD1,TRBV20-1,SARETGAGYYGYT
TRBJ2-2,.,TRBV6-2/TRBV6-3,ASSYTQPAGELF
TRBJ2-2,TRBD2,TRBV29-1,SVVSGSLSGELF
TRBJ2-1,TRBD2,TRBV6-4,ASSPPTLAGGRVVLEYNEQF
TRBJ1-3,.,TRBV7-9,ASSPRLGVGNTIY
TRBJ2-1,TRBD2,TRBV29-1,SVQMRTSGGEQF
TRBJ1-4,.,TRBV27,ASSFLRTPKEKLF
TRBJ2-1,TRBD1,TRBV7-2,ASSLAHLSGGSYNEQF
TRBJ2-7,.,TRBV20-1,SAASGHPTYEQY
TRBJ2-7,.,TRBV7-6,ASSLSGTSEQY
TRBJ1-5,.,TRBV6-2/TRBV6-3,ASSYRDGFSNQPQH
TRBJ2-4,TRBD1,TRBV28,ASFGTGSKNIQY
TRBJ2-7,TRBD1,TRBV20-1,SASNRDRPYEQY
TRBJ1-1,.,TRBV14,ASGQNYGPTEAF
TRBJ2-1,TRBD2,TRBV5-1,ASSLSSGGLYNEQF
TRBJ2-1,TRBD2,TRBV5-1,ASSWGGLARDEQF
TRBJ2-7,.,TRBV28,ASSSFRRYEQY
TRBJ2-5,.,TRBV12-3/TRBV12-4,ASSRTDSGGETQY
TRBJ2-7,TRBD2,TRBV10-3,AIRAGTSGSNNEQY
TRBJ2-7,.,TRBV5-6,ASSLLDSYEQY
TRBJ2-3,.,TRBV5-1,ASSLVREQDTQY
TRBJ2-6,TRBD1,TRBV20-1,SAYRGSGANVLT
TRBJ1-4,.,TRBV12-3/TRBV12-4,ASILAGGFEKLF
TRBJ2-7,.,TRBV11-2,ASSLETRGSYEQY
TRBJ2-3,.,TRBV20-1,SARGPQRAGGTDTQY
TRBJ2-6,.,TRBV5-1,ASSPGHSSSGANVLT
TRBJ2-7,TRBD1,TRBV9,ASSVGGTEATYEQY
TRBJ2-1,.,TRBV29-1,SVATGNYNEQF
TRBJ1-3,.,TRBV4-3,ASSQDWIGGVSGNTIY